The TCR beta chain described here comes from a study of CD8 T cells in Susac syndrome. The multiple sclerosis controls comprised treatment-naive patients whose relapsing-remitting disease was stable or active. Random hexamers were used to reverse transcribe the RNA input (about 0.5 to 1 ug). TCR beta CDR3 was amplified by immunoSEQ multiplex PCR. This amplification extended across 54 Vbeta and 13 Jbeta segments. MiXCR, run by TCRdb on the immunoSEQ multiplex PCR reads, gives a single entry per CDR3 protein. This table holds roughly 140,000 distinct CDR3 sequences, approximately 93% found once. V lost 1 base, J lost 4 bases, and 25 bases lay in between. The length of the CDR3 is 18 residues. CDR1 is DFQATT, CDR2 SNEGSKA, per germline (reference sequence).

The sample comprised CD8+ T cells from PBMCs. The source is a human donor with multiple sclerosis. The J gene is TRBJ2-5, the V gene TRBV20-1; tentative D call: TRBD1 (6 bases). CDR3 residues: CSARGSNRVRVLGETQYF. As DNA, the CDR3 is TGCAGTGCTAGAGGGAGTAACAGGGTTCGGGTTCTTGGAGAGACCCAGTACTTC.